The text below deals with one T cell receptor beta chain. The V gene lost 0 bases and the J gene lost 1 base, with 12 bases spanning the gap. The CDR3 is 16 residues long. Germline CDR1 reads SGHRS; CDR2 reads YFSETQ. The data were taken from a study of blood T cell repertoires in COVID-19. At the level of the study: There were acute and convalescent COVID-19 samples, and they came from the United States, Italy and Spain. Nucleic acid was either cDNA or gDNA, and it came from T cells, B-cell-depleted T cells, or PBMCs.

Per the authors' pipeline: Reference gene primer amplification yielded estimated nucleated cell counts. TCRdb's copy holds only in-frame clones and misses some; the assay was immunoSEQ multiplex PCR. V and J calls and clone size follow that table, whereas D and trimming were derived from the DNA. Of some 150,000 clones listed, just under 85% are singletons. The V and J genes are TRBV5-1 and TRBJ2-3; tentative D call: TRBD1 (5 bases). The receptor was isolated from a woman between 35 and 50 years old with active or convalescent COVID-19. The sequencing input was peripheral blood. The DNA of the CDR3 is TGCGCCAGCAGCTTGGTAGGCAGGGTGGGCACAGATACGCAGTATTTT. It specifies CASSLVGRVGTDTQYF. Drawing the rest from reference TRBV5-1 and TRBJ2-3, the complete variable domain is KAGVTQTPRYLIKTRGQQVTLSCSPISGHRSVSWYQQTPGQGLQFLFEYFSETQRNKGNFPGRFSGRQFSNSRSEMNVSTLELGDSALYLCASSLVGRVGTDTQYFGPGTRLTVL.